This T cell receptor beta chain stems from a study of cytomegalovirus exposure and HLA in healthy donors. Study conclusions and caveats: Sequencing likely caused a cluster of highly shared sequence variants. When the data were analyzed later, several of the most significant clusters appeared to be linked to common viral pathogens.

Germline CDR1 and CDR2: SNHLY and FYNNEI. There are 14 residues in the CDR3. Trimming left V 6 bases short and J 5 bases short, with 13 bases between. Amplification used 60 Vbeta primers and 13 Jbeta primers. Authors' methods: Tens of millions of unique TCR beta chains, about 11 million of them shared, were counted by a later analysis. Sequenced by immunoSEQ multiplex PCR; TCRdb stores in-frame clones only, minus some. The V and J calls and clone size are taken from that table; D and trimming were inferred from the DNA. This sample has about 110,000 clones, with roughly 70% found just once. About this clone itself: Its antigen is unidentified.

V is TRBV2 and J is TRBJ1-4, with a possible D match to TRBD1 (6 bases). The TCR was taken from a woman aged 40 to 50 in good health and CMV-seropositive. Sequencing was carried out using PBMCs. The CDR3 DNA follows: TGTGCCAGCAGCCTACAGGGAGCAAATGAAAAACTGTTTTTT. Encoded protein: CASSLQGANEKLFF.